This T cell receptor beta chain is from a study of response to subunit inactivated influenza vaccine. TCRdb re-derived calls from the RT-PCR reads in MiXCR, one entry per CDR3 protein. Here the sample spans more than 400,000 distinct CDR3 sequences, 10% to 11% being singletons. This clonotype showed up just a few times. Its antigen remains unidentified. General study results and limits: It was the authors' suggestion that each seasonal influenza vaccination recruits few new T cells.

The origin of this receptor is a middle-aged man who received an inactivated influenza vaccine. The sample consisted of PBMCs from blood, taken 45 days after vaccination.

CDR3 sequence: CASSQFRPGTSWGETQYF. In nucleotides, the CDR3 is TGTGCCAGCAGCCAATTTAGGCCCGGGACCTCCTGGGGGGAGACCCAGTACTTC. The chain uses TRBV3-2 and TRBJ2-5; the table calls TRBD2, which could not be checked here. TRBV3-2 is flagged as a pseudogene. The CDR3 runs to 18 residues.